This T cell receptor (beta chain) was sequenced during a study of cytomegalovirus exposure and HLA in healthy donors. Across the whole study: There were 70 million to 95 million unique TCRs (from HLA-typed donors) in an early data release.

Trimming pared 2 bases from V and 0 bases from J, leaving 5 bases between. The length of the CDR3 is 14 residues. Per germline, CDR1 SEHNR and CDR2 FQNEAQ (reference sequence). The PCR ran on 60 Vbeta and 13 Jbeta primers. Sequencing was performed with immunoSEQ multiplex PCR; in TCRdb, only in-frame clones are kept and a portion is missing. Among tens of thousands of clones listed, more than 65% were seen once. Note on this clone: Its target is not known.

Whole-study findings and limits: The study dropped some indistinguishable V segments, TRBV6-2 and TRBV6-3 among them.

The rearrangement links TRBV7-9 to TRBJ1-5; D gene ambiguous. The sequenced material came from PBMCs. This receptor was obtained from a woman aged 18-35 years in good health and CMV-seronegative. CDR3: CASSLRGSNQPQHF. CDR3 nucleotides: TGTGCCAGCAGCTTACGGGGTAGCAATCAGCCCCAGCATTTT.